The 17 T cell receptor beta chains listed next were all sequenced from one sample in a study of a mutant IDH1 vaccine in newly diagnosed glioma. Here immunoSEQ multiplex PCR was the method, and the copy in TCRdb shows in-frame clones only, minus some. The sample holds around 61,000 clones; 60% to 80% are singletons and the top ten take around 5%. Described time point: week 47, end of study. Vaccination used 300 ug of mutant IDH1 20-mer peptide per dose, with topical imiquimod. Which antigens these TCRs recognize remains unknown. Sequencing was performed on PBMCs, taken from a glioma patient whose treatment included an IDH1 peptide vaccine. The receptors derive from a man aged 50-60 years with glioma.

V and J are TRBV6-1 and TRBJ2-7; no definite D call. Germline V gene lookup returns CDR1 MNHNS and CDR2 SASEGT. V lost 3 bases, J lost 0 bases, and 6 bases lay in between. The CDR3 runs to 13 residues. CDR3 residues: CASSEGSSYEQYF. In nucleotides, the CDR3 is TGTGCCAGCAGTGAGGGCAGCTCCTACGAGCAGTACTTC.

This clone was detected only a few times. V usage is TRBV2 and J usage is TRBJ2-2, with 7 bases fitting TRBD1. CDR1 and CDR2 (germline): SNHLY, FYNNEI. Trimming cost V 6 bases and J 7 bases; bases outside gene matches: 11. The CDR3 loop spans 15 amino acids. CDR3 protein: CASRRTTGAGGELFF. The CDR3 DNA reads as TGTGCCAGCAGAAGAACCACAGGGGCGGGCGGGGAGCTGTTTTTT.

Concerning this clone: An end of the junction does not agree with germline; a read error may underlie this. The CDR3 reads CATSGDRGLGEQYF. CDR3 nucleotide sequence: TGTGCCACCAGCGGAGACAGGGGTCTAGGGGAGCAGTACTTC. V and J are TRBV15 and TRBJ2-7; 8 bases are a match to TRBD1. Germline V gives CDR1 LNHNV, CDR2 YYDKDF (reference sequence). The CDR3 contains 14 residues.

The chain couples TRBV7-2 to TRBJ1-2; 7 bases are shared with TRBD1. Germline values: CDR1 SGHTA, CDR2 FQGNSA. The V and J ends lost 5 bases and 4 bases, in that order; junction bases with no gene match: 7. This CDR3 is built from 14 residues. CDR3 coding DNA: TGTGCCAGCAGCCTACAGGGGCGGGTCTATGGCTACACCTTC. This translates into CASSLQGRVYGYTF.

The chain has TRBV5-6 and TRBJ2-2; D ambiguous. The CDR3 loop spans 13 amino acids. Trimming cost V 6 bases and J 6 bases, with 12 bases left between them. Germline assignment: CDR1 SGHDT and CDR2 YYEEEE. CDR3 bases: TGTGCCAGCACCCCGGATCGGGCCGGGGAGCTGTTTTTT. It translates to CASTPDRAGELFF.

CDR3: CASSSHRDGEKLFF. The CDR3 DNA follows: TGTGCCAGCAGCTCTCACAGGGATGGTGAAAAACTGTTTTTT. The chain carries TRBV11-2 and TRBJ1-4; a weak D match, TRBD1 (6 bases). CDR1 SGHAT and CDR2 FQNNGV come from the germline V gene. The V end was cut by 4 bases, the J end by 7 bases, with 13 bases between. The CDR3 has 14 residues.

The V and J genes are TRBV5-5 and TRBJ1-4; D remains ambiguous. The CDR3 has 15 residues. The V end lost 4 bases, the J end lost 0 bases, and 10 bases lay between the germline ends. Per the germline V gene, CDR1 is SGHKS and CDR2 is YYEKEE (reference sequence). The CDR3 nucleotides are TGTGCCAGCAGCCGCGCCCTTGCAACTAATGAAAAACTGTTTTTT. Translation: CASSRALATNEKLFF.

This clone was counted only a few times. The V gene is TRBV6-1, the J gene TRBJ1-2; no firm D call. The CDR3 is 13 amino acids. The V and J ends lost 4 bases and 2 bases respectively, with 8 bases between them. The germline V gene has CDR1 MNHNS and CDR2 SASEGT. CDR3 coding DNA: TGTGCCAGCAGTGTAAAATGGAACTATGGCTACACCTTC. Amino acids: CASSVKWNYGYTF.

The chain uses TRBV6-5 and TRBJ2-7; D possibly corresponds to TRBD1 (6 bases). Deletions cut 5 bases from V and 2 bases from J, with 10 bases between. This CDR3 comprises 13 residues. Germline lookup yields CDR1 MNHEY and CDR2 SVGAGI. CDR3 protein: CASSRDNPYEQYF. CDR3 nucleotides: TGTGCCAGCAGTCGGGACAACCCCTACGAGCAGTACTTC.

Only a few counts were recorded for this clone. The chain employs TRBV7-2 and TRBJ2-7; D unclear. Between the trimmed V and J ends, which lost 2 bases and 2 bases, there was a span of 7 bases. The length of the CDR3 is 13 residues. The germline CDR1 and CDR2 sequences are SGHTA and FQGNSA. CDR3 region: CASSLKDPYEQYF. The CDR3 DNA reads TGTGCCAGCAGCTTAAAAGATCCCTACGAGCAGTACTTC.

The rearrangement links TRBV2 to TRBJ2-5, with unresolved D. This CDR3 spans 13 amino acids. Trimming stripped 4 bases from V and 5 bases from J, with 11 bases between. Germline V gene data show CDR1 as SNHLY and CDR2 as FYNNEI. The CDR3 here is CASSVLGSETQYF. The CDR3 DNA sequence: TGTGCCAGCAGTGTTTTGGGATCCGAGACCCAGTACTTC.

The genes are TRBV2 and TRBJ2-5; no firm D call. Trimming pared 6 bases from V and 5 bases from J, leaving 16 bases between. Per germline, CDR1 SNHLY and CDR2 FYNNEI. The CDR3 runs 14 residues. CDR3 DNA: TGTGCCAGCAGAGAGATGGGGTTAAGTGAGACCCAGTACTTC. It yields the protein CASREMGLSETQYF.

This clone was seen a handful of times. The rearrangement joins TRBV27 to TRBJ1-5; D possibly corresponds to TRBD1 (6 bases). Germline V gives CDR1 MNHEY, CDR2 SMNVEV (reference sequence). Trimming removed 6 bases from V and 3 bases from J, with 15 bases in between. The CDR3 is 15 residues long. The CDR3 DNA is TGTGCCAGCAGGGGGACGGGACATTTCAATCAGCCCCAGCATTTT. Encoded protein: CASRGTGHFNQPQHF.

V and J are TRBV27 and TRBJ2-2, with a possible D match to TRBD1 (6 bases). This CDR3 has 14 amino acids. Trimming removed 10 bases from V and 0 bases from J, with 12 bases in between. The V gene's germline CDR1 is MNHEY and CDR2 SMNVEV (reference sequence). The CDR3 spells CATTRTANTGELFF. The CDR3 DNA reads as TGTGCCACGACCCGGACAGCGAACACCGGGGAGCTGTTTTTT.

This clone showed up just a few times. The chain couples TRBV25-1 to TRBJ2-2; D gene ambiguous. V shed 1 base and J shed 3 bases, with 18 bases lying between them. The CDR3 length is 18 residues. Germline V gene data show CDR1 as MGHDK and CDR2 as SYGVNS. The CDR3 bases are TGTGCCAGCAGTGAATCGCTGCAGGCGTTCGCGCACACCGGGGAGCTGTTTTTT. This sequence encodes CASSESLQAFAHTGELFF.

V usage is TRBV7-8 and J usage is TRBJ2-5, with D unclear. TRBJ2-7 matches the DNA end more closely, so the J call is doubtful. This CDR3 has 14 amino acids. Germline V CDR1 and CDR2: SGHVS, FQNEAQ. The CDR3 DNA reads TGTGCCAGCAGCTTTCTTCCTAGGCCCTACGAGCAGTACTTC. Its translation: CASSFLPRPYEQYF.

The V gene is TRBV30, the J gene TRBJ1-1; D unresolved. V dropped 4 bases and J dropped 0 bases, with 12 bases sitting between them. This CDR3 spans 14 amino acids. The germline CDR1 and CDR2 sequences are GTSNPN and SVGIG (reference sequence). CDR3 residues: CAWKVSPMNTEAFF. In DNA, the CDR3 is TGTGCCTGGAAAGTAAGCCCTATGAACACTGAAGCTTTCTTT.